A selection of T cell receptor beta chains follows, all from one sample in a study of T cell responses to AZD1222 COVID-19 vaccine. Sequenced by immunoSEQ multiplex PCR; TCRdb stores in-frame clones only, minus some. The sample contains more than 150,000 clones, 80% to 95% of which appear only once. The sequencing used peripheral blood, collected 28 days after the second AZD1222 dose. These receptors all come from an adult who received the AZD1222 COVID-19 vaccine. CDR3s include the opening cysteine and the closing phenylalanine or tryptophan. A D gene is named only where the DNA matches it firmly. Clone size is stated in some rows and not others, as once, few, many or a class when expanded.

v_call: TRBV27
d_call: -
j_call: TRBJ2-7
clone_size: -
cdr3_nt: TGTGCCAGCAGTTTATACAGGGAGGCCTACGAGCAGTACTTC
cdr3_aa: CASSLYREAYEQYF

v_call: TRBV19
d_call: -
j_call: TRBJ2-1
clone_size: few
cdr3_nt: TGTGCCAGTAACTCAGGGAGCTCCTACAATGAGCAGTTCTTC
cdr3_aa: CASNSGSSYNEQFF

v_call: TRBV4-1
d_call: TRBD1
j_call: TRBJ1-3
clone_size: -
cdr3_nt: TGCGCCAGCAGCCAAGCGGACAGGGCTGGAAACACCATATATTTT
cdr3_aa: CASSQADRAGNTIYF

v_call: TRBV6-5
d_call: -
j_call: TRBJ1-6
clone_size: -
cdr3_nt: TGTGCCAGCAGTTACTCGGGGCGGAATTCACCCCTCCACTTT
cdr3_aa: CASSYSGRNSPLHF

v_call: TRBV9
d_call: -
j_call: TRBJ2-5
clone_size: -
cdr3_nt: TGTGCCAGCAGCCCCCCAGCGTTCCAAGAGACCCAGTACTTC
cdr3_aa: CASSPPAFQETQYF

v_call: TRBV4-1
d_call: -
j_call: TRBJ2-7
clone_size: few
cdr3_nt: TGCGCCAGCAGTTCCCGGTCCTACGAGCAGTACTTC
cdr3_aa: CASSSRSYEQYF

v_call: TRBV30
d_call: -
j_call: TRBJ2-1
clone_size: once
cdr3_nt: TGTGCCTGGAGCAGATACAATGAGCAGTTCTTC
cdr3_aa: CAWSRYNEQFF

v_call: TRBV11-2
d_call: -
j_call: TRBJ2-7
clone_size: -
cdr3_nt: TGTGCCAGCAGCTTAGCTGGACTGACCTACGAGCAGTACTTC
cdr3_aa: CASSLAGLTYEQYF

v_call: TRBV5-6
d_call: TRBD1
j_call: TRBJ1-6
clone_size: -
cdr3_nt: TGTGCCAGCAGCTTATGGACAGGGCCCCTCTATAATTCACCCCTCCACTTT
cdr3_aa: CASSLWTGPLYNSPLHF

v_call: TRBV7-8
d_call: -
j_call: TRBJ1-2
clone_size: -
cdr3_nt: TGTGCCAGCAGCCTTTTAAGCTATGGCTACACCTTC
cdr3_aa: CASSLLSYGYTF

v_call: TRBV9
d_call: -
j_call: TRBJ1-6
clone_size: once
cdr3_nt: TGTGCCAGCAGCGTAGTGGGAGACAGTGATTCACCCCTCCACTTT
cdr3_aa: CASSVVGDSDSPLHF

v_call: TRBV12-5
d_call: -
j_call: TRBJ2-3
clone_size: -
cdr3_nt: TGTGCTAGTGGTCCCTCGGGGGCAGATACGCAGTATTTT
cdr3_aa: CASGPSGADTQYF

v_call: TRBV2
d_call: TRBD1
j_call: TRBJ2-2
clone_size: -
cdr3_nt: TGTGCCAGCAGGAAACAGGGGGCCGCGAACACCGGGGAGCTGTTTTTT
cdr3_aa: CASRKQGAANTGELFF

v_call: TRBV7-7
d_call: -
j_call: TRBJ2-2
clone_size: -
cdr3_nt: TGTGCCAGCAGCTCCTCTGCGGGGAGCACCGGGGAGCTGTTTTTT
cdr3_aa: CASSSSAGSTGELFF

v_call: TRBV4-1
d_call: TRBD1
j_call: TRBJ2-5
clone_size: -
cdr3_nt: TGCGCCAGCAGCCTACTCCGGACAGGCAACCAAGAGACCCAGTACTTC
cdr3_aa: CASSLLRTGNQETQYF

v_call: TRBV6-5
d_call: TRBD1
j_call: TRBJ2-7
clone_size: -
cdr3_nt: TGTGCCAGCAGTTTACTCCCTGGACAGGTGGAGCAGTACTTC
cdr3_aa: CASSLLPGQVEQYF

v_call: TRBV5-5
d_call: -
j_call: TRBJ1-1
clone_size: -
cdr3_nt: TGTGCCAGCAGCTCCCCCGGGGGTGAAGCTTTCTTT
cdr3_aa: CASSSPGGEAFF

v_call: TRBV3-1/TRBV3-2
d_call: -
j_call: TRBJ1-2
clone_size: -
cdr3_nt: TGTGCCAGCAGCACAAGGGGAGGGGAAGGCGGCTATGGCTACACCTTC
cdr3_aa: CASSTRGGEGGYGYTF

v_call: TRBV4-2
d_call: TRBD1
j_call: TRBJ2-6
clone_size: -
cdr3_nt: TGTGCCAGCAGCCTCCAGGACAGGGGAGGACCTGGGGCCAACGTCCTGACTTTC
cdr3_aa: CASSLQDRGGPGANVLTF

v_call: TRBV14
d_call: -
j_call: TRBJ2-2
clone_size: -
cdr3_nt: TGTGCCAGCAGCCGTATGAGCGCCCTCACCGGGGAGCTGTTTTTT
cdr3_aa: CASSRMSALTGELFF

v_call: TRBV2
d_call: -
j_call: TRBJ2-7
clone_size: -
cdr3_nt: TGTGCCAGCAGTGAGCAGGGACTTACCTACGAGCAGTACTTC
cdr3_aa: CASSEQGLTYEQYF

v_call: TRBV7-9
d_call: TRBD1
j_call: TRBJ2-5
clone_size: -
cdr3_nt: TGTGCCAGCAGCCCGCCCGGACAGGGGGCGCGGGAGACCCAGTACTTC
cdr3_aa: CASSPPGQGARETQYF

v_call: TRBV5-1
d_call: -
j_call: TRBJ2-3
clone_size: -
cdr3_nt: TGCGCCAGCAGCCTAGCGTCCGCAGATACGCAGTATTTT
cdr3_aa: CASSLASADTQYF

v_call: TRBV3-1/TRBV3-2
d_call: -
j_call: TRBJ2-3
clone_size: -
cdr3_nt: TGTGCCAGCAGCCAAGAGGGTAGTTATGCGCAGTATTTT
cdr3_aa: CASSQEGSYAQYF

v_call: TRBV2
d_call: -
j_call: TRBJ1-6
clone_size: -
cdr3_nt: TGTGCCACCCACGGACGGGGCTACAATTCACCCCTCCACTTT
cdr3_aa: CATHGRGYNSPLHF

v_call: TRBV14
d_call: -
j_call: TRBJ1-2
clone_size: many
cdr3_nt: TGTGCCAGCAGCCAAAGAGGGCACTATGGCTACACCTTC
cdr3_aa: CASSQRGHYGYTF

v_call: TRBV25-1
d_call: -
j_call: TRBJ1-1
clone_size: -
cdr3_nt: TGTGCCAGCAGTAAAAACAGCCCAATGAACACTGAAGCTTTCTTT
cdr3_aa: CASSKNSPMNTEAFF

v_call: TRBV28
d_call: -
j_call: TRBJ1-5
clone_size: -
cdr3_nt: TGTGCCAGCAGTCCCCAGGGTAGAGGCAATCAGCCCCAGCATTTT
cdr3_aa: CASSPQGRGNQPQHF

v_call: TRBV28
d_call: TRBD1
j_call: TRBJ2-7
clone_size: -
cdr3_nt: TGTGCCAGCAATTCAGGGGGCAGCTCCTACGAGCAGTACTTC
cdr3_aa: CASNSGGSSYEQYF

v_call: TRBV3-1/TRBV3-2
d_call: TRBD2
j_call: TRBJ2-1
clone_size: -
cdr3_nt: TGTGCCAGCAGCCTAACCTTACTAGCGCCCACTGGGGATGAGCAGTTCTTC
cdr3_aa: CASSLTLLAPTGDEQFF

v_call: TRBV5-1
d_call: -
j_call: TRBJ1-2
clone_size: -
cdr3_nt: TGCGCCAGCAGCTTGACATCTACTAACTATGGCTACACCTTC
cdr3_aa: CASSLTSTNYGYTF

v_call: TRBV19
d_call: TRBD2
j_call: TRBJ2-5
clone_size: -
cdr3_nt: TGTGCCACGAGCGGGGGGGCCGCGGAGACCCAGTACTTC
cdr3_aa: CATSGGAAETQYF

v_call: TRBV6-4
d_call: -
j_call: TRBJ1-5
clone_size: -
cdr3_nt: TGTGCCAGCAGAGGACAGATCGCTAGCAATCAGCCCCAGCATTTT
cdr3_aa: CASRGQIASNQPQHF

v_call: TRBV7-8
d_call: -
j_call: TRBJ1-2
clone_size: -
cdr3_nt: TGTGCCAGCAGCTTAGTACGGGGGGCAGAAGGCTACACCTTC
cdr3_aa: CASSLVRGAEGYTF

v_call: TRBV27
d_call: TRBD2
j_call: TRBJ2-1
clone_size: -
cdr3_nt: TGTGCCACTCGCCGGGGGCGGGGGGGAAACAATGAGCAGTTCTTC
cdr3_aa: CATRRGRGGNNEQFF

v_call: TRBV19
d_call: -
j_call: TRBJ2-7
clone_size: -
cdr3_nt: TGTGCCAGTAGCAACGGGGGTTTAGACTACGAGCAGTACTTC
cdr3_aa: CASSNGGLDYEQYF

v_call: TRBV10-3
d_call: -
j_call: TRBJ2-7
clone_size: -
cdr3_nt: TGTGCCATCAGTGAACAGGGCTACGAGCAGTACTTC
cdr3_aa: CAISEQGYEQYF

v_call: TRBV24-1
d_call: -
j_call: TRBJ2-3
clone_size: -
cdr3_nt: TGTGCCACCAGTGATGGAGCGACAGATACGCAGTATTTT
cdr3_aa: CATSDGATDTQYF

v_call: TRBV6-5
d_call: TRBD1
j_call: TRBJ2-7
clone_size: -
cdr3_nt: TGTGCCAGCAGTCACAGGGGGAGCTCCTACGAGCAGTACTTC
cdr3_aa: CASSHRGSSYEQYF

v_call: TRBV7-2
d_call: TRBD1
j_call: TRBJ1-1
clone_size: -
cdr3_nt: TGTGCCAGCAGCCCAACACCCGGGACAGGGATTGGCACTGAAGCTTTCTTT
cdr3_aa: CASSPTPGTGIGTEAFF

v_call: TRBV27
d_call: -
j_call: TRBJ2-7
clone_size: -
cdr3_nt: TGTGCCAGCAGTTCTGTCCCCCCCCACGAGCAGTACTTC
cdr3_aa: CASSSVPPHEQYF

v_call: TRBV5-1
d_call: -
j_call: TRBJ1-5
clone_size: -
cdr3_nt: TGCGCCAGCAGCTGGGGGCAGGGCAACAATCAGCCCCAGCATTTT
cdr3_aa: CASSWGQGNNQPQHF

v_call: TRBV9
d_call: -
j_call: TRBJ2-1
clone_size: -
cdr3_nt: TGTGCCAGCAGCGTAGGAGTGGGACACTTCCATGAGCAGTTCTTC
cdr3_aa: CASSVGVGHFHEQFF

v_call: TRBV4-2
d_call: -
j_call: TRBJ2-7
clone_size: -
cdr3_nt: TGTGCCAGCAGCCAAGGGCCAACGGGGGAGCCCGGGTGGGAGCAGTACTTC
cdr3_aa: CASSQGPTGEPGWEQYF

v_call: TRBV6-6
d_call: TRBD1
j_call: TRBJ1-1
clone_size: -
cdr3_nt: TGTGCCAGCGATATTCAGGGGGCTGAAGCTTTCTTT
cdr3_aa: CASDIQGAEAFF